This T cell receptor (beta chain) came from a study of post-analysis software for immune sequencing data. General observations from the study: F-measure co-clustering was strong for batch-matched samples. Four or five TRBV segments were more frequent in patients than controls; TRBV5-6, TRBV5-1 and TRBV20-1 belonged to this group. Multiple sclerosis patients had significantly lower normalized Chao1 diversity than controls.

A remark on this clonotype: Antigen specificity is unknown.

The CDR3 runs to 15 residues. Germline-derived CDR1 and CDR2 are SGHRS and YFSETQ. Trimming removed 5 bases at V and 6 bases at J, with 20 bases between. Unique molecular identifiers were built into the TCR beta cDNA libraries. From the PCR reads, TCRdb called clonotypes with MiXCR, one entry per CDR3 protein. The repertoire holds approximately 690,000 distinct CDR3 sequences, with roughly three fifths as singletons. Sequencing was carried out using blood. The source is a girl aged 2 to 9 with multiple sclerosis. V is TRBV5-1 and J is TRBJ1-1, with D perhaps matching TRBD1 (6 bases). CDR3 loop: CASRPLGQGPAEAFF. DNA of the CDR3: TGCGCCAGCAGACCCTTGGGTCAGGGGCCCGCTGAAGCTTTCTTT.